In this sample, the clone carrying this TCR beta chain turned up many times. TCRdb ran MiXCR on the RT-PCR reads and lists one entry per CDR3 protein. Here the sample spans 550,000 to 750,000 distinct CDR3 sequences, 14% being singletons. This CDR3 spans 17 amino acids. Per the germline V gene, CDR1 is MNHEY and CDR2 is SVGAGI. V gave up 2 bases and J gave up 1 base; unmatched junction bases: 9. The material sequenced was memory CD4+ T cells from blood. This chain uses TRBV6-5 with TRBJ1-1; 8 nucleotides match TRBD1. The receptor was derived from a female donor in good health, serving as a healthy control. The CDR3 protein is CASSYPAGTGQNTEAFF. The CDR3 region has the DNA TGTGCCAGCAGTTACCCCGCTGGGACAGGACAGAACACTGAAGCTTTCTTT.